A selection of T cell receptor beta chains follows, all from one sample in a study of T cell repertoires in cytomegalovirus infection. Their target antigens are unknown. TCRdb reprocessed the reads with MiXCR, giving one entry per CDR3 protein. The data show about 470,000 distinct CDR3 sequences, with more than 40% seen just once and about two fifths held by the top ten. Sequences were derived from cultured PBMCs, sampled from culture after CMV antigen stimulation. The receptors derive from a human donor in good health (CMV status not recorded). Some clones in this sample may be carry-over from other donors' samples. The CDR3 runs from the conserved cysteine through the conserved F or W. The order of the fields is CDR3 DNA, CDR3 protein, clone size, V gene, D gene, J gene. A D gene is named only where the DNA matches it firmly. For some rows the clone size is stated as once, few or many, or as a class when expanded; others skip it.

cdr3_nt: TGTGCCAGCAGCTTAAGGCCTGAGCATGGCTACACCTTC; cdr3_aa: CASSLRPEHGYTF; clone_size: many; v_call: TRBV7-2; d_call: -; j_call: TRBJ1-2
cdr3_nt: TGTGCCAGCAGCTTTTGGGGAATCTACAATGAGCAGTTCTTC; cdr3_aa: CASSFWGIYNEQFF; clone_size: -; v_call: TRBV7-3; d_call: -; j_call: TRBJ2-1
cdr3_nt: TGTGCCAGCAGTGAAGCGAATCCGGGAGGGCTCTACAATGAGCAGTTCTTC; cdr3_aa: CASSEANPGGLYNEQFF; clone_size: once; v_call: TRBV2; d_call: TRBD2; j_call: TRBJ2-1
cdr3_nt: TGTGCCAGCAGCCTAACGGGAGGGCGCTACGAGCAGTACTTC; cdr3_aa: CASSLTGGRYEQYF; clone_size: many; v_call: TRBV7-6; d_call: TRBD2; j_call: TRBJ2-7
cdr3_nt: TGTGGGGGGGGGAGCAATCAGCCCCAGCATTTT; cdr3_aa: CGGGSNQPQHF; clone_size: once; v_call: TRBV19; d_call: -; j_call: TRBJ1-5
cdr3_nt: TGTGCCAGCAGTCCAGGGGTTGGAAACACCATATATTTT; cdr3_aa: CASSPGVGNTIYF; clone_size: -; v_call: TRBV7-2; d_call: -; j_call: TRBJ1-3
cdr3_nt: TGCAGTGCTAGAAGCACAGGGGGGTATAGCAATCAGCCCCAGCATTTT; cdr3_aa: CSARSTGGYSNQPQHF; clone_size: -; v_call: TRBV20-1; d_call: TRBD1; j_call: TRBJ1-5
cdr3_nt: TGTGCCAGCAGCTTTGACAGGGGGCTCGGAAACACCATATATTTT; cdr3_aa: CASSFDRGLGNTIYF; clone_size: -; v_call: TRBV5-6; d_call: TRBD1; j_call: TRBJ1-3
cdr3_nt: TGCAGTGCTAGTAAGGCGGGAGGGCCATTCGAGCAGTACTTC; cdr3_aa: CSASKAGGPFEQYF; clone_size: -; v_call: TRBV20-1; d_call: TRBD2; j_call: TRBJ2-7
cdr3_nt: TGTGCCACCAGCAATAAGGAATGGGCGGAGGACACTGAAGCTTTCTTT; cdr3_aa: CATSNKEWAEDTEAFF; clone_size: -; v_call: TRBV15; d_call: -; j_call: TRBJ1-1
cdr3_nt: TGTGCCAGCAGCATAATTAGGGGGGACACTGAAGCTTTCTTT; cdr3_aa: CASSIIRGDTEAFF; clone_size: few; v_call: TRBV7-2; d_call: -; j_call: TRBJ1-1
cdr3_nt: TGTGCCAGCACGTTACAGGACGCACATCAGCCCCAGCATTTT; cdr3_aa: CASTLQDAHQPQHF; clone_size: -; v_call: TRBV6-4; d_call: -; j_call: TRBJ1-5
cdr3_nt: TGTGCCAGCAGACCAAGCCCCCAGAGCACAGATACGCAGTATTTT; cdr3_aa: CASRPSPQSTDTQYF; clone_size: -; v_call: TRBV5-6; d_call: -; j_call: TRBJ2-3
cdr3_nt: TGTGCCAGCAGTGTCGGACAGGGCACGGCAGATACGCAGTATTTT; cdr3_aa: CASSVGQGTADTQYF; clone_size: -; v_call: TRBV6-6; d_call: TRBD1; j_call: TRBJ2-3
cdr3_nt: TGTGCCAGCAGTTACAGGGACAGGGTAGAGACCCAGTACTTC; cdr3_aa: CASSYRDRVETQYF; clone_size: -; v_call: TRBV12-3/TRBV12-4; d_call: TRBD1; j_call: TRBJ2-5
cdr3_nt: TGTGCCACGGGGGTTGGTGGTCAAGAGACCCAGTACTTC; cdr3_aa: CATGVGGQETQYF; clone_size: few; v_call: TRBV28; d_call: -; j_call: TRBJ2-5
cdr3_nt: TGTGCCAGCAGCTTATATTCATCCATTGGCGGGTACGAGCAGTACTTC; cdr3_aa: CASSLYSSIGGYEQYF; clone_size: few; v_call: TRBV7-2; d_call: -; j_call: TRBJ2-7
cdr3_nt: TGTGCCAGCAGTTTAAGGGTTTATGACTCACCCCTCCACTTT; cdr3_aa: CASSLRVYDSPLHF; clone_size: few; v_call: TRBV12-3/TRBV12-4; d_call: -; j_call: TRBJ1-6
cdr3_nt: TGTGCCAGCAGTGAAGGGTACAGTTTGAGCAATCAGCCCCAGCATTTT; cdr3_aa: CASSEGYSLSNQPQHF; clone_size: -; v_call: TRBV6-1; d_call: -; j_call: TRBJ1-5
cdr3_nt: TGTGCCAGTAGTGACAGGGCTGGCGACACAGATACGCAGTATTTT; cdr3_aa: CASSDRAGDTDTQYF; clone_size: -; v_call: TRBV19; d_call: TRBD1; j_call: TRBJ2-3
cdr3_nt: TGCAGTGCTAGTCCCCCAAGCGGGATACTCTTTGAGCAGTTCTTC; cdr3_aa: CSASPPSGILFEQFF; clone_size: -; v_call: TRBV20-1; d_call: TRBD2; j_call: TRBJ2-1
cdr3_nt: TGTGCCAGCAGCAGGACTAGGAGTGATGGAGATACGCAGTATTTT; cdr3_aa: CASSRTRSDGDTQYF; clone_size: -; v_call: TRBV5-4; d_call: TRBD2; j_call: TRBJ2-3
cdr3_nt: TGTGCCAGCAGAGACAGGGGCGGAACCTACGAGCAGTACTTC; cdr3_aa: CASRDRGGTYEQYF; clone_size: -; v_call: TRBV6-2/TRBV6-3; d_call: TRBD1; j_call: TRBJ2-7
cdr3_nt: TGTGCCAGCAGCTCCTCGGGAATAGCGTCCTACGAGCAGTACTTC; cdr3_aa: CASSSSGIASYEQYF; clone_size: -; v_call: TRBV7-2; d_call: -; j_call: TRBJ2-7
cdr3_nt: TGTGCCAGCAGCTTAGAGCTTGGACAGGATGAGCAGTTCTTC; cdr3_aa: CASSLELGQDEQFF; clone_size: -; v_call: TRBV7-2; d_call: TRBD1; j_call: TRBJ2-1
cdr3_nt: TGTGCCAGCAGCTTAGACACGGGGGCGACCTACGAGCAGTACTTC; cdr3_aa: CASSLDTGATYEQYF; clone_size: many; v_call: TRBV7-2; d_call: -; j_call: TRBJ2-7
cdr3_nt: TGTGCCAGCACCGTAAACAGGGGATTGAACACTGAAGCTTTCTTT; cdr3_aa: CASTVNRGLNTEAFF; clone_size: -; v_call: TRBV11-2; d_call: TRBD1; j_call: TRBJ1-1
cdr3_nt: TGTGCCAGCAGCTTAGATAACAGCTTCACTGAAGCTTTCTTT; cdr3_aa: CASSLDNSFTEAFF; clone_size: -; v_call: TRBV7-6; d_call: -; j_call: TRBJ1-1
cdr3_nt: TGTGCCAGTCGTGGGGGGTCCGGAGGCGAGCAGTACTTC; cdr3_aa: CASRGGSGGEQYF; clone_size: -; v_call: TRBV28; d_call: -; j_call: TRBJ2-7
cdr3_nt: TGCAGCGTCCAAACGGGGACTGGGGCCAACGTCCTGACTTTC; cdr3_aa: CSVQTGTGANVLTF; clone_size: -; v_call: TRBV29-1; d_call: -; j_call: TRBJ2-6
cdr3_nt: TGTGCCGTACGAGGGGGAACTGACAATTCACCCCTCCACTTT; cdr3_aa: CAVRGGTDNSPLHF; clone_size: -; v_call: TRBV10-3; d_call: -; j_call: TRBJ1-6
cdr3_nt: TGCAGTGCTAGAGCCCCGCCCCAAGGGACCCAGTACTTC; cdr3_aa: CSARAPPQGTQYF; clone_size: -; v_call: TRBV20-1; d_call: -; j_call: TRBJ2-5
cdr3_nt: TGTGCCATCAGTGAGTCCGGACTAGCGGGGGGGCTGGATGAGCAGTTCTTC; cdr3_aa: CAISESGLAGGLDEQFF; clone_size: -; v_call: TRBV10-3; d_call: TRBD2; j_call: TRBJ2-1
cdr3_nt: TGTGCCAGCAGCTTAGGCCTAATAAACCGTCTGGTCAATGAGCAGTTCTTC; cdr3_aa: CASSLGLINRLVNEQFF; clone_size: -; v_call: TRBV13; d_call: -; j_call: TRBJ2-1
cdr3_nt: TGTGCCAGCAGTTTCCAGGGGGCAATTGGAAACACCATATATTTT; cdr3_aa: CASSFQGAIGNTIYF; clone_size: -; v_call: TRBV12-3/TRBV12-4; d_call: TRBD1; j_call: TRBJ1-3
cdr3_nt: TGTGCCAGCAGCTTAGGACAGGGGGGGATTTACAATGAGCAGTTCTTC; cdr3_aa: CASSLGQGGIYNEQFF; clone_size: few; v_call: TRBV5-5; d_call: TRBD1; j_call: TRBJ2-1
cdr3_nt: TGCAGTGCTAGAGATCCTGGGGTCACGAGCTCCTACGAGCAGTACTTC; cdr3_aa: CSARDPGVTSSYEQYF; clone_size: -; v_call: TRBV20-1; d_call: -; j_call: TRBJ2-7
cdr3_nt: TGCGCCAGCAGCCAAATAGCGCTTAGCTCCTACAATGAGCAGTTCTTC; cdr3_aa: CASSQIALSSYNEQFF; clone_size: -; v_call: TRBV4-1; d_call: -; j_call: TRBJ2-1
cdr3_nt: TGTGCCAGCAGCTTACCGTGGCGCAGGGGCACCGGGGAGCTGTTTTTT; cdr3_aa: CASSLPWRRGTGELFF; clone_size: few; v_call: TRBV7-9; d_call: -; j_call: TRBJ2-2
cdr3_nt: TGTGCCATCAGTGGGGGACTAGCGGACAATGAGCAGTTCTTC; cdr3_aa: CAISGGLADNEQFF; clone_size: few; v_call: TRBV10-3; d_call: TRBD2; j_call: TRBJ2-1
cdr3_nt: TGTGCCAGCAGCCTTTCAAGCGGGAGGGCCTCAGGGGCCAACGTCCTGACTTTC; cdr3_aa: CASSLSSGRASGANVLTF; clone_size: -; v_call: TRBV7-9; d_call: TRBD2; j_call: TRBJ2-6
cdr3_nt: TGCGCCAGCAGCTTCCAGGGGGTGATTAATGAAAAACTGTTTTTT; cdr3_aa: CASSFQGVINEKLFF; clone_size: -; v_call: TRBV5-1; d_call: TRBD1; j_call: TRBJ1-4
cdr3_nt: TGTGCCAGCAGCCCCCAGGGACTAGCGGGGGGGGAGACCCAGTACTTC; cdr3_aa: CASSPQGLAGGETQYF; clone_size: few; v_call: TRBV7-2; d_call: TRBD2; j_call: TRBJ2-5
cdr3_nt: TGTGCCAGCAGTGCCCCCTCTCGAGGGGATGGCTACACCTTC; cdr3_aa: CASSAPSRGDGYTF; clone_size: -; v_call: TRBV25-1; d_call: -; j_call: TRBJ1-2
cdr3_nt: TGTGCCAGCAGCTTCAGACAGAAAGACTCTGGAAACACCATATATTTT; cdr3_aa: CASSFRQKDSGNTIYF; clone_size: -; v_call: TRBV7-9; d_call: -; j_call: TRBJ1-3
cdr3_nt: TGTGCCAGCAGTTACTCGACAGGATCCACCTACGAGCAGTACTTC; cdr3_aa: CASSYSTGSTYEQYF; clone_size: few; v_call: TRBV6-6; d_call: -; j_call: TRBJ2-7
cdr3_nt: TGTGCCAGCAATGAGGGGGCCTCTTATGGCTACACCTTC; cdr3_aa: CASNEGASYGYTF; clone_size: -; v_call: TRBV2; d_call: TRBD1; j_call: TRBJ1-2
cdr3_nt: TGTGCCAGCAGTGACCCCTCCTACAGGGGGCATCAGCCCCAGCATTTT; cdr3_aa: CASSDPSYRGHQPQHF; clone_size: -; v_call: TRBV6-1; d_call: TRBD1; j_call: TRBJ1-5
cdr3_nt: TGTGCCAGCAGTTGGGGGCAGGCCCCTCCTAGCACAGATACGCAGTATTTT; cdr3_aa: CASSWGQAPPSTDTQYF; clone_size: few; v_call: TRBV27; d_call: -; j_call: TRBJ2-3
cdr3_nt: TGCAGCGTTTATCCGGGACAGGGGTCCTACGAGCAGTACTTC; cdr3_aa: CSVYPGQGSYEQYF; clone_size: few; v_call: TRBV29-1; d_call: TRBD1; j_call: TRBJ2-7
cdr3_nt: TGTGCCAGCAGCCATCGGGCTGTCACTGAAGCTTTCTTT; cdr3_aa: CASSHRAVTEAFF; clone_size: -; v_call: TRBV7-8; d_call: -; j_call: TRBJ1-1
cdr3_nt: TGTGCCAGCAGCTTGCAGCCAACACAGACCCAGTACTTC; cdr3_aa: CASSLQPTQTQYF; clone_size: -; v_call: TRBV7-6; d_call: -; j_call: TRBJ2-5
cdr3_nt: TGTGCCAGCAGCCCGCGTGTGGCAGGGGCCACCCCCGGGGAGGTGTTTTTT; cdr3_aa: CASSPRVAGATPGEVFF; clone_size: -; v_call: TRBV7-9; d_call: -; j_call: TRBJ2-2